This TCR beta chain was profiled in a study of blood T cell repertoires in COVID-19 (dated by TCRdb to 2020 to 2022). Study-wide context: Samples covering the acute and convalescent phases of COVID-19 were provided by collaborators in the United States, Italy and Spain. The repertoires were made available in a free public database intended to serve as a resource for research on the immune response to SARS-CoV-2. The samples were drawn from two sources: the first 160 participants of the ongoing ImmuneRACE study, and about 1,300 subjects contributed by 6 global collaborators. The dataset comprised deeply sampled blood TCRbeta repertoires from subjects exposed to, actively infected with, or recovered from COVID-19. The prospective study material was composed of cDNA or gDNA derived from T cells, B-cell-depleted T cells, or PBMCs. Nearly every sample came with metadata listing a de-identified subject ID, COVID-19 status, age in years and sex. Where available, HLA class I and class II types were taken from metadata supplied by the sample provider and were not determined by assay-based typing.

Taken from cysteine to phenylalanine, the CDR3 has 14 residues. Solely the CDR3 DNA is kept, with 42 bases framed from the first base. V and J lose 7 bases and 4 bases, and a span of 16 bases separates them. As encoded in the germline V gene, CDR1 is SGHTA while CDR2 is FQGNSA. TCRbeta CDR3 regions were amplified from genomic DNA by means of the immunoSEQ Assay, a bias-controlled multiplex PCR. The authors processed their data as follows. Nucleated cell counts per sample were estimated from amplification of reference gene primers within the assay. To quantify the absolute abundance of each unique TCRbeta CDR3 rearrangement, sequence reads were collapsed and filtered. For each sample, productive Simpson clonality was calculated as the square root of Simpson's diversity index over productive rearrangements. Entries here come from immuneACCESS through TCRdb and include only in-frame sequences with V and J called. Some clones fail to appear in such tables; in the studies checked, an unresolved V gene covers under half of the shortfall, and the cause of the remainder is unknown. The D gene and trimming were derived from the DNA, and the V and J assignments and clone size from that table. This sample comprises about 260,000 clones, 88% of them detected only once. Clones ranked in the top ten supply 10% to 12% of the sample.

Results and caveats for the whole study, not just this receptor: The amount of clinical and demographic metadata varied by source and participant and was provided uncurated.

At one collaborating source in Seattle, patients were enrolled during active infection and were followed longitudinally through the course of disease. Collaborating institutions collected whole blood in K2EDTA tubes following their own protocols. For TCRbeta analysis, collaborators shipped samples as frozen whole blood, isolated PBMCs, or DNA extracted from either of those sample types. On this clone itself: Its antigen has not been determined. Nothing much larger sits one base from this clone, and base qualities are not available.

Specimen: peripheral blood. This TCR was sampled from a woman in her 30s with COVID-19, enrolled during active disease. The chain was built from TRBV7-2 and TRBJ1-1; TRBD1 is a possible D gene, resting on 6 matching bases. CDR3 loop: CASTGGQSITEAFF. The sequence in DNA is TGTGCCAGCACCGGTGGACAGTCTATCACTGAAGCTTTCTTT.